This TCR beta chain was retrieved from a study of T cells expressing NK-cell markers. Study-level background: Sorted T-cell subsets CD3+CD56+NKG2C+, CD3+CD56+NKG2C- and CD3+CD56-NKG2C+ were TCR beta-sequenced. One of the eight sequenced donors was seronegative, whereas the other seven were HCMV-seropositive. Notes on the study in general: A few of the donors also had these clonotypes leading their CD3+CD56-NKG2C+ fraction.

As concerns this clonotype: Its antigen remains unknown.

Template switching by 5'RACE with UMIs generated the TCR beta cDNA. TCRdb reprocessed the 5' RACE reads, with one entry per CDR3 protein and no DNA. Its table lists about 540,000 distinct CDR3 sequences. The sequenced material came from blood T cells: a sorted CD56 or NKG2C T cell subset, CD4+ or CD8+ T cells, or bulk PBMC T cells (not recorded which). The receptor was isolated from a man between 18 and 29 years old in good health.

The CDR3 sequence is CASSFEQPPVGELFF. The V call is TRBV12-3 or TRBV12-4, the J call TRBJ2-2; TCRdb reports TRBD2, a call that lacks DNA to check it against. The CDR3 length is 15 residues.